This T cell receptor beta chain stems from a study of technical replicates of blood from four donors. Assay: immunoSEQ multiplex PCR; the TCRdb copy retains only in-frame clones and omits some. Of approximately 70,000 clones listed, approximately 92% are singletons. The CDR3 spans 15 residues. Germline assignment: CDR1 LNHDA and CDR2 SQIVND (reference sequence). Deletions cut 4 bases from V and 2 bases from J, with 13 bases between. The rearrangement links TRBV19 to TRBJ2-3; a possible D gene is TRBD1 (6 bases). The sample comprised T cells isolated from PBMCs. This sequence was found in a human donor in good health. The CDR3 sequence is CASSTLQGITDTQYF. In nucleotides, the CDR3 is TGTGCCAGTAGTACCTTACAGGGTATCACAGATACGCAGTATTTT.